Sequencing of this T cell receptor (beta chain) was carried out in a study of post-analysis software for immune sequencing data. Per the germline V gene, CDR1 is MNHEY and CDR2 is SMNVEV (reference sequence). The CDR3 is made up of 15 amino acids. Unmatched junction bases numbered 4, after V lost 2 bases and J lost 6 bases. As to this clonotype: Its antigen is not identified.

Notes on the study in general: Relative to controls, patients had five TRBV segments at higher frequency, with TRBV5-6, TRBV5-1 and TRBV20-1 among these. Co-batched samples clustered tightly together by F measure.

The TCR beta cDNA libraries contained unique molecular identifiers. MiXCR, applied by TCRdb to the PCR reads, yields one record per CDR3 protein. The sample lists approximately 400,000 distinct CDR3 sequences; about a third were seen once. V is TRBV27 and J is TRBJ1-5; TRBD1 matches 10 bases. Specimen: blood. The TCR was taken from a girl aged 5-17 years with multiple sclerosis. CDR3: CASSLTGQGSQPQHF. The DNA for the CDR3 is TGTGCCAGCAGTTTAACGGGACAGGGGAGTCAGCCCCAGCATTTT.